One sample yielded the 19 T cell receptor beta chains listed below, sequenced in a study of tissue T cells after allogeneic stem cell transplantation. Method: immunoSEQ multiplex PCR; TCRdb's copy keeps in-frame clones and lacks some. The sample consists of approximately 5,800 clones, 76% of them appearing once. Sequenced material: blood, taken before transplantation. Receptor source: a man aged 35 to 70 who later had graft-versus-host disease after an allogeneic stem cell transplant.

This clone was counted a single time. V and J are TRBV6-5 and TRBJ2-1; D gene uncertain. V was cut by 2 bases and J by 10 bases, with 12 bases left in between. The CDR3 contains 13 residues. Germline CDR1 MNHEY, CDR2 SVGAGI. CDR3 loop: CASSYPGWAEQFF. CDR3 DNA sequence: TGTGCCAGCAGTTACCCCGGATGGGCGGAGCAGTTCTTC.

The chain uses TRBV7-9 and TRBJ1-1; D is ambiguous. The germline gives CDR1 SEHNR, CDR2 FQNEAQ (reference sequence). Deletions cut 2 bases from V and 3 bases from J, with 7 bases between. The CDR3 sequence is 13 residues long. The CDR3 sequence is CASSLLVDTEAFF. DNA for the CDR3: TGTGCCAGCAGCTTATTGGTGGACACTGAAGCTTTCTTT. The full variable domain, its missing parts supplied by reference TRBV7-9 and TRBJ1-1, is DTGVSQNPRHKITKRGQNVTFRCDPISEHNRLYWYRQTLGQGPEFLTYFQNEAQLEKSRLLSDRFSAERPKGSFSTLEIQRTEQGDSAMYLCASSLLVDTEAFFGQGTRLTVV.

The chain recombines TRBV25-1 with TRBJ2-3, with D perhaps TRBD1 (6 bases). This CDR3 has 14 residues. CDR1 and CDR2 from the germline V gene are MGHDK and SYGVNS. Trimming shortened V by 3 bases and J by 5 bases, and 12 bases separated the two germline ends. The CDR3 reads CASSDAQGLDTQYF. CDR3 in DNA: TGTGCCAGCAGTGATGCCCAGGGGTTAGATACGCAGTATTTT.

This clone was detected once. The CDR3 sequence is CASSLDRVYNEQFF. The CDR3 bases are TGTGCCAGCAGTTTAGACAGGGTCTACAATGAGCAGTTCTTC. This chain connects TRBV27 to TRBJ2-1; 7 nucleotides align to TRBD1. CDR3 length equals 14 residues. J gave up 3 bases and V 2 bases, and 1 base lay outside the gene matches. Looked up from germline, CDR1 is MNHEY and CDR2 is SMNVEV (reference sequence).

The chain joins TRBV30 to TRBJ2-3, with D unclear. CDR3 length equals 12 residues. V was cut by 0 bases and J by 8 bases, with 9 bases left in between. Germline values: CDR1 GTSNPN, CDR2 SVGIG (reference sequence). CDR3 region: CAWSVQVGTQYF. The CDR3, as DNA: TGTGCCTGGAGTGTACAAGTAGGTACGCAGTATTTT.

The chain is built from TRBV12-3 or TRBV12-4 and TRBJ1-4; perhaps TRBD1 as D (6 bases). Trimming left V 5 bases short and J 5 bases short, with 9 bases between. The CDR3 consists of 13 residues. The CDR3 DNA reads TGTGCCAGCAGTCCAGGGGTGAATGAAAAACTGTTTTTT. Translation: CASSPGVNEKLFF.

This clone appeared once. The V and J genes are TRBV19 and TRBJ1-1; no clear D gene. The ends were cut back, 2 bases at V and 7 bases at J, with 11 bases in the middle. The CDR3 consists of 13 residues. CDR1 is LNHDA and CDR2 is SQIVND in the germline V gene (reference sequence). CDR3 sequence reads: CASSIFTWSEAFF. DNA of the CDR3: TGTGCCAGTAGTATATTTACATGGAGTGAAGCTTTCTTT.

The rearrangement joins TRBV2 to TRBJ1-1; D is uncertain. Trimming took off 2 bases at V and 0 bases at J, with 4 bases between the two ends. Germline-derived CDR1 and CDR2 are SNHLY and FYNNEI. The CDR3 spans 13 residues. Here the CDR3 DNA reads TGTGCCAGCAGTGAACTCCTGAACACTGAAGCTTTCTTT. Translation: CASSELLNTEAFF.

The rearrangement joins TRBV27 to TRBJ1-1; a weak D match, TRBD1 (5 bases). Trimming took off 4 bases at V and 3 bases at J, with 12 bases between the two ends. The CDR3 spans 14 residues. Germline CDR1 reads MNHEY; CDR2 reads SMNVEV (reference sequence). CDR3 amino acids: CASSSFTGYTEAFF. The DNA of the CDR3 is TGTGCCAGCAGTTCCTTCACAGGATACACTGAAGCTTTCTTT.

CDR3 amino acids: CATSDFWGEAFF. DNA of the CDR3: TGTGCCACCAGTGATTTTTGGGGGGAAGCTTTCTTT. The chain carries TRBV24-1 and TRBJ1-1, with TRBD1 as a possible D gene (5 bases). The CDR3 is 12 amino acids. Trimming removed 1 base at V and 8 bases at J, with 7 bases between. Per germline, CDR1 KGHDR and CDR2 SFDVKD.

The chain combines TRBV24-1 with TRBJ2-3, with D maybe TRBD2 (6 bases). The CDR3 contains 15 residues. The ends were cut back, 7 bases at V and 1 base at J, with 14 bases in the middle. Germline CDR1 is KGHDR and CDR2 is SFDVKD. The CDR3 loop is CATSAGWEGTDTQYF. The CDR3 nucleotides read TGTGCCACCAGCGCAGGGTGGGAGGGCACAGATACGCAGTATTTT.

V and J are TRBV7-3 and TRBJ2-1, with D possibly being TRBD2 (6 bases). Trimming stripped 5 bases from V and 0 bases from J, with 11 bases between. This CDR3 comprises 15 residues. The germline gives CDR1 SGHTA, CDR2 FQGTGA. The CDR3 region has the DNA TGTGCCAGCAGCCTAGCGCGAAGCTCCTACAATGAGCAGTTCTTC. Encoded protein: CASSLARSSYNEQFF.

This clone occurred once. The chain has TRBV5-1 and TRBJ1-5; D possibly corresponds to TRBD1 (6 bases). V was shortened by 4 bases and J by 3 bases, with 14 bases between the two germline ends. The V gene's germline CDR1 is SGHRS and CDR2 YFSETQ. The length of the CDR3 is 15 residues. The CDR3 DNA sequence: TGCGCCAGCAGCCTTTGGGGGGGCACCAATCAGCCCCAGCATTTT. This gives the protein CASSLWGGTNQPQHF. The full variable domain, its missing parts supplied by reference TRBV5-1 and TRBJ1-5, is KAGVTQTPRYLIKTRGQQVTLSCSPISGHRSVSWYQQTPGQGLQFLFEYFSETQRNKGNFPGRFSGRQFSNSRSEMNVSTLELGDSALYLCASSLWGGTNQPQHFGDGTRLSIL.

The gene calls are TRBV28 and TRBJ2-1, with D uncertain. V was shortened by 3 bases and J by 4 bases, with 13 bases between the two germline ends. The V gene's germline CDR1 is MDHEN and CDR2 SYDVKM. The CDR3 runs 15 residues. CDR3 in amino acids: CASSLERRDYNEQFF. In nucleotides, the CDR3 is TGTGCCAGCAGTTTGGAACGCAGAGATTACAATGAGCAGTTCTTC.

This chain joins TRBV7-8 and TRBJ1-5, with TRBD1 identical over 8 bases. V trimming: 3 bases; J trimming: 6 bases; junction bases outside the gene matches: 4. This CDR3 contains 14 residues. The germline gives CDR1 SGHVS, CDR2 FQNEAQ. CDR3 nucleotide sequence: TGTGCCAGCAGCTTTTATACAGGGGGTCAGCCCCAGCATTTT. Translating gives CASSFYTGGQPQHF.

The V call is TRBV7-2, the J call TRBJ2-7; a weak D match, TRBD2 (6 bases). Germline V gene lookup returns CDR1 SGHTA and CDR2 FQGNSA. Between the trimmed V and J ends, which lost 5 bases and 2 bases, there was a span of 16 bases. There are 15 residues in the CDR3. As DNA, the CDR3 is TGTGCCAGCAGCCCACCGGCGGTAGCGGCCTACGAGCAGTACTTC. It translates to CASSPPAVAAYEQYF.

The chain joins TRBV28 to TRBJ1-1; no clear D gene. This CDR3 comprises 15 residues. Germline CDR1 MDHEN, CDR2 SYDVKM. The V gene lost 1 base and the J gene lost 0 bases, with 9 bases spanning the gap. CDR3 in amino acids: CASSLFGVMNTEAFF. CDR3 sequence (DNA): TGTGCCAGCAGTTTATTCGGGGTTATGAACACTGAAGCTTTCTTT.

The CDR3: CAIGEDRGGYTF. The CDR3 region has the DNA TGTGCCATCGGGGAAGACAGGGGCGGCTACACCTTC. This chain links TRBV10-3 with TRBJ1-2; 8 nucleotides agree with TRBD1. CDR3 length equals 12 residues. CDR1 ENHRY and CDR2 SYGVKD come from the germline V gene. Losses at the gene ends were 8 bases for V and 8 bases for J; bases not matched to a gene: 7.

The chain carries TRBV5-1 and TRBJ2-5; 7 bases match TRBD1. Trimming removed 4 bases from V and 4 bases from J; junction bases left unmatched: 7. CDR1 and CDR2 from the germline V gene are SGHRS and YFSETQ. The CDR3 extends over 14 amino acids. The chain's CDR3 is CASSRTGSRETQYF. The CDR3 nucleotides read TGCGCCAGCAGCCGGACAGGTTCTAGAGAGACCCAGTACTTC.